The clone carrying this TCR beta chain was picked up many times. The investigators amplified TCR beta CDR3 regions from RNA transcripts. A set of HTBI primers served as the primers for a first-round RT-PCR of the TCR CDR3. TCRdb re-called the multiplex PCR reads with MiXCR, one entry per CDR3 protein. Of 550,000 to 700,000 distinct CDR3 sequences listed, about 45% are singletons. The sample belongs to a study of T cells in Graves' hyperthyroidism and ophthalmopathy. The sequenced sample consisted of peripheral blood or thyroid tissue (not recorded which). This TCR was sampled from an adult woman with Graves' disease, either hyperthyroidism or ophthalmopathy (not recorded which).

The CDR3 loop reads CASSLWATGNTEAFF. The CDR3 DNA sequence: TGTGCCAGCAGTTTATGGGCGACAGGGAACACTGAAGCTTTCTTT. The chain combines TRBV12-3 or TRBV12-4 with TRBJ1-1; D is perhaps TRBD1 (6 bases). V was clipped by 2 bases and J by 1 base, with 11 bases between them. This CDR3 comprises 15 residues.